What follows is one T cell receptor (beta chain) and its context. Its antigen is undetermined. The data are from a study of cytomegalovirus exposure and HLA in healthy donors. Whole-study results and caveats: Data from an earlier analysis indicated that most TCR beta V segments were productive either about 87% or about 30% of the time. Association with HLA alleles at 0.05 false discovery rate was found for around 17,000 TCR beta sequences in a later analysis.

Primers for the PCR totalled 60 Vbeta and 13 Jbeta. TCRdb's table, derived via immunoSEQ multiplex PCR, lists solely in-frame clones and lacks some. The repertoire holds some 220,000 clones, with about three quarters as singletons. The specimen sequenced was PBMCs. The sequence was collected from a woman aged 60-70 years in good health and CMV-seropositive.

CDR3 in DNA: TGTGCCAGCAGCTCCTTGGGGGGGGCCTCCTACAATGAGCAGTTCTTC. Its translation: CASSSLGGASYNEQFF. J is TRBJ2-1 and V is TRBV7-8, with TRBD2 as a possible D gene (7 bases). The CDR3 spans 16 residues. V lost 4 bases and J lost 0, with 13 bases in between. Germline V gene lookup returns CDR1 SGHVS and CDR2 FQNEAQ.